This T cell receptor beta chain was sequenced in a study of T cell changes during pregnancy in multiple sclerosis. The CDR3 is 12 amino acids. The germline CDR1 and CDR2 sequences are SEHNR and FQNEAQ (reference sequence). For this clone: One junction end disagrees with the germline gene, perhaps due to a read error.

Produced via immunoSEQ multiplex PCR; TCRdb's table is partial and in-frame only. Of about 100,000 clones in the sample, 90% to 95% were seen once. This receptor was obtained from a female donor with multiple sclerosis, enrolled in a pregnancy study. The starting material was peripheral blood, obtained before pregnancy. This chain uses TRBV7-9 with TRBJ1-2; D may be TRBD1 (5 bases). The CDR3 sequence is CASSLVGERTSF. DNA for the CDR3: TGTGCCAGCAGCTTAGTTGGGGAACGGACATCCTTC.